The 29 T cell receptor beta chains below all came from one sample that was sequenced in a study of CD8 T cells in ankylosing spondylitis. TCRdb itself ran the 5' RACE reads through MiXCR, one entry per CDR3 protein. The sample carries more than 150,000 distinct CDR3 sequences, 10% to 15% recorded once. The material sequenced was blood, either unsorted or a sorted T cell fraction (not recorded which). All receptors come from a female donor with ankylosing spondylitis or in good health (not recorded which).

This clonotype was detected many times. The chain carries TRBV2 and TRBJ2-4; D not resolved. CDR1 and CDR2 (germline): SNHLY, FYNNEI. The CDR3 contains 16 residues. The V gene lost 2 bases and the J gene lost 0 bases, with 11 bases spanning the gap. CDR3: CASSEKDGIAKNIQYF. The CDR3 bases are TGTGCCAGCAGTGAAAAGGACGGAATAGCCAAAAACATTCAGTACTTC.

This chain uses TRBV18 with TRBJ2-1; TRBD2 is a possible D gene (6 bases). The CDR3 has 13 amino acids. Germline V gene lookup returns CDR1 KGHSH and CDR2 LQKENI. V gave up 5 bases and J gave up 5 bases, with 10 bases separating them. Here the CDR3 reads CASSSGANNEQFF. The CDR3 DNA sequence: TGTGCCAGCTCATCGGGAGCGAACAATGAGCAGTTCTTC.

This clonotype showed up many times. A junction end diverges from the germline sequence, so it may reflect a read error. The V call is TRBV20-1, the J call TRBJ1-5; D gene ambiguous. The germline gives CDR1 DFQATT, CDR2 SNEGSKA (reference sequence). This CDR3 comprises 14 residues. CDR3 in amino acids: CSARGSGSNQPQHF. The DNA of the CDR3 is TGCAGTGCGAGAGGGTCCGGGAGCAATCAGCCCCAGCATTTT.

V and J are TRBV12-3 or TRBV12-4 and TRBJ1-5; 9 nucleotides align to TRBD1. The CDR3 has 14 residues. V lost 4 bases to trimming and J lost 3 bases; unmatched junction nucleotides: 1. CDR3 sequence reads: CASSSQGANQPQHF. The CDR3 DNA reads as TGTGCCAGCAGTTCACAGGGGGCCAATCAGCCCCAGCATTTT.

This clonotype was counted many times. The chain links TRBV7-9 to TRBJ2-2; D gene ambiguous. The CDR3 is made up of 15 amino acids. Trimming left V 2 bases short and J 2 bases short, with 9 bases between. Per germline, CDR1 SEHNR and CDR2 FQNEAQ (reference sequence). The CDR3 bases are TGTGCCAGCAGCTTAAGGATTTCTAACACCGGGGAGCTGTTTTTT. Translation: CASSLRISNTGELFF.

The table lists this clonotype with many counts. The V call is TRBV10-3, the J call TRBJ1-5; tentative D call: TRBD1 (5 bases). V was pared by 0 bases and J by 5 bases, with 11 bases between. CDR3 length equals 15 residues. Germline V gene data show CDR1 as ENHRY and CDR2 as SYGVKD. In DNA form, the CDR3 reads TGTGCCATCAGTGAGTCGTCGGGGGGGGATCAGCCCCAGCATTTT. It yields the protein CAISESSGGDQPQHF.

This clonotype was counted a few times. The chain joins TRBV3-1 to TRBJ2-1; 9 bases align to TRBD2. The CDR3 consists of 17 residues. From germline, CDR1 is LGHDT and CDR2 YNNKEL (reference sequence). Trimming cost V 3 bases and J 2 bases; bases outside gene matches: 8. CDR3 in DNA: TGTGCCAGCAGCCACAGCGGGAGGCCCATAACCTACAATGAGCAGTTCTTC. It is translated as CASSHSGRPITYNEQFF.

Only a few counts were recorded for this clonotype. The chain recombines TRBV7-2 with TRBJ2-3, with D perhaps TRBD1 (6 bases). The V gene lost 5 bases and the J gene lost 8 bases, with 11 bases spanning the gap. This CDR3 contains 12 residues. The V gene's germline CDR1 is SGHTA and CDR2 FQGNSA. The CDR3: CASSPNRVTQYF. The CDR3 bases are TGTGCCAGCAGCCCAAACAGGGTTACGCAGTATTTT.

The chain recombines TRBV9 with TRBJ2-7, with 7 nucleotides matching TRBD1. In germline, CDR1 is SGDLS, CDR2 YYNGEE. CDR3 length: 15 residues. Unmatched junction bases numbered 4, after V lost 0 bases and J lost 1 base. This chain's CDR3 is CASSVGWTGSYEQYF. The DNA of the CDR3 is TGTGCCAGCAGCGTAGGTTGGACAGGATCCTACGAGCAGTACTTC.

The sample holds many counts of this clonotype. The rearrangement joins TRBV6-2 or TRBV6-3 to TRBJ2-5, with 7 bases lining up with TRBD2. Germline V gene lookup returns CDR1 MNHEY and CDR2 SVGEGT. The CDR3 totals 14 residues. Trimming at V came to 8 bases and at J to 6 bases, leaving 12 bases not matched to a gene. In DNA, the CDR3 is TGTGCCAGCTACCCGACGGGCGGGAGTCAGACCCAGTACTTC. This translates into CASYPTGGSQTQYF.

The chain recombines TRBV11-2 with TRBJ2-1, with D tentatively TRBD2 (5 bases). The V end was cut by 6 bases, the J end by 4 bases, with 10 bases between. The germline gives CDR1 SGHAT, CDR2 FQNNGV. The CDR3 spans 13 residues. The CDR3 coding sequence is TGTGCCAGCAGACCTCTAGCTTACAATGAGCAGTTCTTC. Encoded protein: CASRPLAYNEQFF.

This clonotype has at least ten counts. The J gene is TRBJ2-1, the V gene TRBV12-3 or TRBV12-4, with D possibly TRBD1 on 6 matching bases. Trimming cost V 4 bases and J 9 bases, with 19 bases left between them. The CDR3 has 15 residues. Here the CDR3 reads CASSSGTLFGREQFF. The DNA of the CDR3 is TGTGCCAGCAGTTCCGGGACATTATTCGGCCGTGAGCAGTTCTTC.

A few counts support this clonotype. This chain joins TRBV7-6 and TRBJ2-3; D gene uncertain. V lost 4 bases and J lost 2, with 10 bases in between. There are 14 residues in the CDR3. CDR1 SGHVS and CDR2 FNYEAQ come from the germline V gene. CDR3 sequence reads: CASSSTDATDTQYF. The CDR3 DNA follows: TGTGCCAGCAGCTCTACTGACGCCACAGATACGCAGTATTTT.

This clonotype was found many times. The chain is built from TRBV2 and TRBJ2-5; D gene unclear. Trimming removed 2 bases at V and 9 bases at J, with 7 bases between. This CDR3 spans 11 amino acids. CDR1 is SNHLY, CDR2 FYNNEI, per germline. The CDR3 loop reads CASSEPLPQYF. In nucleotides, the CDR3 is TGTGCCAGCAGTGAACCTCTACCCCAGTACTTC.

This clonotype was seen at least ten times. This rearrangement joins TRBV30 to TRBJ2-5; D gene ambiguous. CDR1 and CDR2 from the germline V gene are GTSNPN and SVGIG (reference sequence). V dropped 0 bases and J dropped 5 bases, with 4 bases sitting between them. The CDR3 is 11 amino acids. The CDR3: CAWSVRETQYF. CDR3 nucleotide sequence: TGTGCCTGGAGTGTCCGGGAGACCCAGTACTTC.

Ten or more counts support this clonotype. The genes are TRBV29-1 and TRBJ2-2; TRBD1 might be the D (5 bases). Germline V gene sequence: CDR1 SQVTM, CDR2 ANQGSEA. The CDR3 spans 15 residues. Trimming took 5 bases from V and 0 from J, leaving 13 bases between them. The CDR3 DNA reads as TGCAGCGTTCTCATTCAGGGAACGAACACCGGGGAGCTGTTTTTT. Protein sequence: CSVLIQGTNTGELFF.

The table lists this clonotype with a count of one. This may come from a read error, since a much larger clone is one base off. In this CDR3 the conserved last residue, phenylalanine or tryptophan, is missing, so a read error is likely. The chain uses TRBV29-1 and TRBJ2-5; 10 positions agree with TRBD1. Germline values: CDR1 SQVTM, CDR2 ANQGSEA. CDR3 length: 14 amino acids. V trimming: 5 bases; J trimming: 4 bases; junction bases outside the gene matches: 7. CDR3 protein: CSVRDRGRGETQYY. The CDR3 DNA reads TGCAGCGTTCGTGACAGGGGGCGCGGAGAGACCCAGTACTAC.

There are many counts of this clonotype. J is TRBJ1-1 and V is TRBV12-3 or TRBV12-4, with D unresolved. The V gene lost 0 bases and the J gene lost 7 bases, with 12 bases spanning the gap. The CDR3 loop spans 14 amino acids. CDR3 protein: CASSLALQSLEAFF. CDR3 sequence (DNA): TGTGCCAGCAGTTTAGCGCTACAATCTCTTGAAGCTTTCTTT.

This clonotype was counted at least ten times. CDR3 nucleotides: TGCGCCAGCAGCTTGGCCTGGGGGGAGGGAGTCACCTACAATGAGCAGTTCTTC. This codes for CASSLAWGEGVTYNEQFF. The gene calls are TRBV5-1 and TRBJ2-1; 7 bases agree with TRBD2. In germline, CDR1 is SGHRS, CDR2 YFSETQ. The length of the CDR3 is 18 residues. Trimming removed 0 bases from V and 2 bases from J; junction bases left unmatched: 11. The full variable domain, rest sourced from reference TRBV5-1 and TRBJ2-1, is KAGVTQTPRYLIKTRGQQVTLSCSPISGHRSVSWYQQTPGQGLQFLFEYFSETQRNKGNFPGRFSGRQFSNSRSEMNVSTLELGDSALYLCASSLAWGEGVTYNEQFFGPGTRLTVL.

This clonotype was counted at least ten times. J is TRBJ2-6 and V is TRBV15, with TRBD1 as a possible D gene (5 bases). The CDR3 runs 16 residues. Germline CDR1 LNHNV, CDR2 YYDKDF (reference sequence). The V and J ends lost 8 bases and 2 bases respectively, with 16 bases between them. CDR3 protein: CATRPSQTAGANVLTF. CDR3 sequence (DNA): TGTGCCACCCGTCCATCTCAGACAGCTGGGGCCAACGTCCTGACTTTC.

This clonotype was found many times. This chain links TRBV20-1 with TRBJ2-3, with D hard to call. V gave up 6 bases and J gave up 2 bases, with 12 bases separating them. The CDR3 contains 13 residues. The germline CDR1 and CDR2 sequences are DFQATT and SNEGSKA (reference sequence). The CDR3 reads CSALLHVTDTQYF. In DNA, the CDR3 is TGCAGTGCCTTACTTCACGTCACAGATACGCAGTATTTT.

The chain combines TRBV10-3 with TRBJ2-7, with 11 bases aligning to TRBD2. The CDR3 has 13 residues. Unmatched junction bases numbered 5, after V lost 10 bases and J lost 3 bases. The germline V gene has CDR1 ENHRY and CDR2 SYGVKD. Written as DNA, the CDR3 is TGTGCCACCGCGACTAGCGGGGACTACGAGCAGTACTTC. Amino acids: CATATSGDYEQYF.

There are a few counts of this clonotype. V and J are TRBV15 and TRBJ2-1, with TRBD1 matching over 9 bases. With 7 bases clipped from V and 0 bases from J, the junction kept 13 bases outside the gene matches. Germline V lookup: CDR1 LNHNV, CDR2 YYDKDF (reference sequence). This CDR3 region has 18 residues. The CDR3 sequence: CATNDPGQGGSSYNEQFF. CDR3 nucleotides: TGTGCCACCAACGATCCGGGACAGGGAGGCAGCTCCTACAATGAGCAGTTCTTC.

As concerns this clonotype: A much larger clonotype is one base distant, so this may be a read error. The rearrangement uses TRBV5-1 and TRBJ1-2; D is undetermined. Germline V gene lookup returns CDR1 SGHRS and CDR2 YFSETQ. Trimming removed 3 bases at V and 8 bases at J, with 14 bases between. CDR3 length equals 13 residues. The CDR3 DNA follows: TGCGCCAGCAGCTCCCGGACGGACTTCGGCTACACCTTC. It codes for CASSSRTDFGYTF.

This clonotype was seen repeatedly, ten times or more. V and J are TRBV10-3 and TRBJ2-1; D is undetermined. The CDR3 loop spans 11 amino acids. The germline V gene has CDR1 ENHRY and CDR2 SYGVKD. Trimming took off 6 bases at V and 10 bases at J, with 10 bases between the two ends. The CDR3 protein is CAISENGEQFF. CDR3 DNA: TGTGCCATCAGCGAAAATGGGGAGCAGTTCTTC.

Many counts were recorded for this clonotype. The chain has TRBV20-1 and TRBJ2-3, with 11 nucleotides matching TRBD2. The V and J ends lost 3 bases and 3 bases, in that order; junction bases with no gene match: 2. Germline lookup yields CDR1 DFQATT and CDR2 SNEGSKA (reference sequence). This CDR3 comprises 14 residues. CDR3 sequence (DNA): TGCAGTGCTAGCGCTAGCGGGAGGACAGATACGCAGTATTTT. It encodes CSASASGRTDTQYF.

The table lists this clonotype with many counts. The rearrangement links TRBV9 to TRBJ1-4, with D perhaps matching TRBD1 (5 bases). This CDR3 has 15 residues. V lost 2 bases to trimming and J lost 6 bases, with 14 bases between them. Looked up from germline, CDR1 is SGDLS and CDR2 is YYNGEE. The CDR3 sequence is CASSVGHSGDEKLFF. The CDR3 DNA sequence: TGTGCCAGCAGCGTTGGACATTCAGGCGATGAAAAACTGTTTTTT. Full variable domain (rest looked up from reference TRBV9 and TRBJ1-4): DSGVTQTPKHLITATGQRVTLRCSPRSGDLSVYWYQQSLDQGLQFLIQYYNGEERAKGNILERFSAQQFPDLHSELNLSSLELGDSALYFCASSVGHSGDEKLFFGSGTQLSVL.

V is TRBV11-2 and J is TRBJ2-2; 13 bases align to TRBD2. The trim removed 5 bases at V and 0 bases at J, leaving 3 bases unmatched. Germline CDR1 is SGHAT and CDR2 is FQNNGV. The CDR3 has 17 residues. The CDR3 coding sequence is TGTGCCAGCAGCCGAGGACTAGCGGGAGCGAACACCGGGGAGCTGTTTTTT. Translating gives CASSRGLAGANTGELFF.

The V and J genes are TRBV5-1 and TRBJ2-1; 16 bases fit TRBD2. This CDR3 comprises 16 residues. Germline CDR1 is SGHRS and CDR2 is YFSETQ. With V trimmed by 1 base and J by 11 bases, 6 bases remained unmatched. The CDR3 DNA sequence: TGCGCCAGCAGCTTGCTTCCGGGACTAGCGGGAGGGCAGCAGTTCTTC. This sequence encodes CASSLLPGLAGGQQFF. Filled out from reference TRBV5-1 and TRBJ2-1, the complete variable domain reads KAGVTQTPRYLIKTRGQQVTLSCSPISGHRSVSWYQQTPGQGLQFLFEYFSETQRNKGNFPGRFSGRQFSNSRSEMNVSTLELGDSALYLCASSLLPGLAGGQQFFGPGTRLTVL.